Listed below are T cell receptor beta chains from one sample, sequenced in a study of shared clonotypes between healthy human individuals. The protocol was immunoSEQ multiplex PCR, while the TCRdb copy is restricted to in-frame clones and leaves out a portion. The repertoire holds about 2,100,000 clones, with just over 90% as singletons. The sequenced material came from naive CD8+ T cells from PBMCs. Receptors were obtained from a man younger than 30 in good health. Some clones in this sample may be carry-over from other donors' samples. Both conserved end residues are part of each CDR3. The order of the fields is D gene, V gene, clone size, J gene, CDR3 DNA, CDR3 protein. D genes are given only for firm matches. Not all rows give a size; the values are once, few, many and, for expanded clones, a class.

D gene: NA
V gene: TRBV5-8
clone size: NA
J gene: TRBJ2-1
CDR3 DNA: TGTGCCAGCAGCGACCTTTGGTCGGGGGAGCAGTTCTTC
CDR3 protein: CASSDLWSGEQFF

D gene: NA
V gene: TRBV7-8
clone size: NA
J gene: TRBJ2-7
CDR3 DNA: TGTGCCAGCAGCTTGTCTCCAACCTACGAGCAGTACTTC
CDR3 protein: CASSLSPTYEQYF

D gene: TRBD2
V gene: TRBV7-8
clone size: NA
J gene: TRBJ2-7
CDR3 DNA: TGTGCCAGCAGCTCCCTAGCGGGTGGCCTCTACGAGCAGTACTTC
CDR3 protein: CASSSLAGGLYEQYF

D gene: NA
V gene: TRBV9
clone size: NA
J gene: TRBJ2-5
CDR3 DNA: TGTGCCAGCAGCGTAGCCGCGGGACTGGGGGAGACCCAGTACTTC
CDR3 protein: CASSVAAGLGETQYF

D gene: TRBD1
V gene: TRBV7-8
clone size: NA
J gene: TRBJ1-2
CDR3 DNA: TGTGCCAGCAGCTTAGGATCGACAGGGGTTGCTAACTATGGCTACACCTTC
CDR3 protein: CASSLGSTGVANYGYTF

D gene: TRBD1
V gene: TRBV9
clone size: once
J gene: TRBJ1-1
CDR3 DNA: TGTGCCAGCAGCCGTTCCCGGGACAGGGGGCAGACTGAAGCTTTCTTT
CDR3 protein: CASSRSRDRGQTEAFF

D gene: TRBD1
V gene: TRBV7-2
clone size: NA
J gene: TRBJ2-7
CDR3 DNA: TGTGCCAGCAGCAGAAGATTCCAGGGACAGGGGGTCCACGAGCAGTACTTC
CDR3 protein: CASSRRFQGQGVHEQYF

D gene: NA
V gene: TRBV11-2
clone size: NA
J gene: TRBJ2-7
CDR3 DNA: TGTGCCAGCAGCTTAGACGCTAACGGCTTCTACGAGCAGTACTTC
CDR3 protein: CASSLDANGFYEQYF

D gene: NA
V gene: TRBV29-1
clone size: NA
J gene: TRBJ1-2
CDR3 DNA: TGCAGCGTTTCGGGTTCCTATGGCTACACCTTC
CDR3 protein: CSVSGSYGYTF

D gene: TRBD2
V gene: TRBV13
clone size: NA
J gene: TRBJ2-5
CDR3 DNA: TGTGCCAGCAGCTCCCCGGGACTAGCGGGAGAACAAGAGACCCAGTACTTC
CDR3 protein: CASSSPGLAGEQETQYF